The sequence of this T cell receptor beta chain was determined in a study of blood T cell repertoires in COVID-19. The CDR3 sequence is 15 residues long. Germline V gene lookup returns CDR1 PRHDT and CDR2 FYEKMQ (reference sequence). J was trimmed by 8 bases and V by 2 bases; bases with no gene match: 5. The method was immunoSEQ multiplex PCR; TCRdb's version includes in-frame clones alone and lacks a portion of them. The sample records approximately 100,000 clones, roughly nine tenths being singletons. The sample consisted of peripheral blood. The sequence was collected from a man in his fifties or sixties in a cohort sampled during active COVID-19. The rearrangement joins TRBV13 to TRBJ2-1, with 11 bases that match TRBD2. DNA for the CDR3: TGTGCCAGCAGCTTACGTGTTAGCGGGGGGGATGAGCAGTTCTTC. Protein product: CASSLRVSGGDEQFF.